This is a list of T cell receptor beta chains from one sample in a study of blood T cell repertoires in COVID-19. Profiling relied on immunoSEQ multiplex PCR, and the TCRdb table lists in-frame clones only, not all of them. Of roughly 240,000 clones listed, around 89% are singletons. Sequencing used PBMCs or T cells enriched from blood (not recorded which). These receptors were taken from a man aged 45-65 years who had been exposed to COVID-19. Both conserved end residues are part of each CDR3. Fields, in order: V gene, D gene, clone size, J gene, CDR3 protein, CDR3 DNA. A D gene is named only where the DNA matches it firmly. Clone size appears in some rows only: once, few, many, or a class for an expanded clone.

TRBV30	TRBD1	-	TRBJ2-3	CAWSRTGTWDTQYF	TGTGCCTGGAGTCGGACAGGTACTTGGGATACGCAGTATTTT
TRBV28	TRBD1	-	TRBJ1-2	CASSFVTGVFGYTF	TGTGCCAGCAGTTTTGTGACAGGGGTGTTTGGCTACACCTTC
TRBV15	TRBD2	-	TRBJ2-6	CATSTSRGVNSGANVLTF	TGTGCCACCAGCACCTCGCGGGGGGTCAATTCCGGGGCCAACGTCCTGACTTTC
TRBV7-3	-	-	TRBJ2-1	CASSPSAYNEQFF	TGTGCCAGCAGCCCTTCAGCGTACAATGAGCAGTTCTTC
TRBV5-1	TRBD2	-	TRBJ2-1	CASRVPPRPGLAGARDYNEQFF	TGCGCCAGCCGAGTTCCACCTAGACCGGGACTAGCGGGAGCCCGGGATTACAATGAGCAGTTCTTC
TRBV9	TRBD2	-	TRBJ2-4	CASSVASGGIKNIQYF	TGTGCCAGCAGCGTAGCCAGCGGGGGCATCAAAAACATTCAGTACTTC
TRBV7-3	TRBD2	few	TRBJ2-2	CASRVAGGNTGELFF	TGTGCCAGCAGGGTAGCGGGAGGGAACACCGGGGAGCTGTTTTTT
TRBV7-9	TRBD1	-	TRBJ2-1	CATNPRTGGGRSYNEQFF	TGTGCCACCAACCCTCGGACAGGGGGCGGACGAAGTTACAATGAGCAGTTCTTC
TRBV28	-	-	TRBJ1-5	CASSNFPDSLLGQHF	TGTGCCAGCAGCAATTTCCCGGACAGCCTCTTGGGTCAGCATTTT
TRBV11-2	-	-	TRBJ1-1	CASRSPGRRGNTEAFF	TGTGCCAGCAGGTCACCGGGACGGAGGGGGAACACTGAAGCTTTCTTT
TRBV29-1	-	few	TRBJ1-1	CSVEGTAARPVGAFF	TGCAGCGTTGAAGGGACAGCGGCCCGACCGGTCGGAGCTTTCTTT
TRBV6-5	-	-	TRBJ2-1	CASRQIDEQFF	TGTGCCAGCCGCCAGATCGATGAGCAGTTCTTC
TRBV3-1/TRBV3-2	-	-	TRBJ1-1	CASSQPGLLRAEAFF	TGTGCCAGCAGCCAACCGGGACTCCTTCGGGCTGAAGCTTTCTTT
TRBV19	-	-	TRBJ1-2	CASSIEGYGYTF	TGTGCCAGTAGTATCGAGGGCTATGGCTACACCTTC
TRBV15	-	-	TRBJ1-2	CATSRVGRGNYGYTF	TGTGCCACCAGCAGAGTTGGCAGGGGTAACTATGGCTACACCTTC
TRBV5-1	TRBD2	-	TRBJ2-3	CASSSGLAVSTDTQYF	TGCGCCAGCAGTTCCGGACTAGCGGTTAGCACAGATACGCAGTATTTT
TRBV29-1	-	once	TRBJ2-5	CSVGGGPQETQYF	TGCAGCGTTGGCGGGGGCCCCCAAGAGACCCAGTACTTC
TRBV9	-	once	TRBJ2-2	CASSAGSLTGRITGELFF	TGTGCCAGCAGCGCCGGGTCCCTGACAGGCCGAATCACCGGGGAGCTGTTTTTT
TRBV11-2	-	-	TRBJ2-2	CASSQASSRNTGELFF	TGTGCCAGCAGCCAAGCGAGCAGCCGGAACACCGGGGAGCTGTTTTTT
TRBV19	-	-	TRBJ2-3	CASRRQGTDTQYF	TGTGCCAGTAGACGACAGGGCACAGATACGCAGTATTTT
TRBV24-1	-	-	TRBJ1-2	CATSDPRSNYGYTF	TGTGCCACCAGTGATCCGAGGTCTAACTATGGCTACACCTTC
TRBV15	-	-	TRBJ2-1	CATSRDKHYNEQFF	TGTGCCACCAGCAGGGACAAGCACTACAATGAGCAGTTCTTC
TRBV19	-	once	TRBJ2-6	CASSIDSSGANVLTF	TGTGCCAGTAGTATAGACTCCTCTGGGGCCAACGTCCTGACTTTC
TRBV5-1	-	-	TRBJ1-3	CASSLDRTSGNTIYF	TGCGCCAGCAGCTTGGACAGGACCTCTGGAAACACCATATATTTT
TRBV30	TRBD1	-	TRBJ1-1	CAWSVQGVSDRRATEAFF	TGTGCCTGGAGTGTACAGGGGGTTTCGGACAGGCGTGCTACCGAAGCTTTCTTT
TRBV6-7	-	-	TRBJ1-1	CASSTWTAYTEAFF	TGTGCCAGCAGTACTTGGACAGCTTACACTGAAGCTTTCTTT
TRBV30	TRBD1	-	TRBJ1-1	CASGGQTEAFF	TGTGCCTCAGGGGGTCAGACTGAAGCTTTCTTT
TRBV7-3	TRBD2	-	TRBJ2-3	CASSPSGRASDTQYF	TGTGCCAGCAGCCCCAGCGGGAGGGCTTCAGATACGCAGTATTTT
TRBV18	-	few	TRBJ1-5	CASSPRQGYQPQHF	TGTGCCAGCTCACCGAGGCAGGGGTATCAGCCCCAGCATTTT
TRBV11-2	-	-	TRBJ1-1	CASSLGTVNTEAFF	TGTGCCAGCAGCTTAGGCACAGTGAACACTGAAGCTTTCTTT
TRBV9	-	once	TRBJ1-6	CASSVEGRGNSPLHF	TGTGCCAGCAGCGTAGAAGGCAGGGGAAATTCACCCCTCCACTTT
TRBV10-3	-	-	TRBJ1-2	CATRVSGRGGYTF	TGTGCCACCCGGGTGAGTGGGAGAGGCGGCTACACCTTC
TRBV30	-	-	TRBJ1-3	CAWSTAVGFGNTIYF	TGTGCCTGGAGTACAGCGGTCGGGTTTGGAAACACCATATATTTT
TRBV7-2	-	-	TRBJ2-5	CASSLASPLEETQYF	TGTGCCAGCAGCTTAGCTTCTCCATTAGAAGAGACCCAGTACTTC
TRBV19	-	-	TRBJ1-4	CASSLQDRASEKLFF	TGTGCCAGTAGTCTACAGGATCGGGCCAGTGAAAAACTGTTTTTT
TRBV2	TRBD1	once	TRBJ1-6	CASSGDRGRNSPLHF	TGTGCCAGCAGTGGGGACAGGGGGAGGAATTCACCCCTCCACTTT
TRBV15	-	-	TRBJ2-1	CATSRNQNFNEQFF	TGTGCCACCAGCAGAAATCAGAATTTCAATGAGCAGTTCTTC
TRBV5-1	TRBD1	-	TRBJ2-1	CASSSQGVGEQFF	TGCGCCAGCAGCTCCCAGGGGGTCGGAGAGCAGTTCTTC
TRBV20-1	-	-	TRBJ1-6	CSASRGHPDNSPLHF	TGCAGTGCTAGTCGTGGTCATCCGGATAATTCACCCCTCCACTTT
TRBV11-3	-	-	TRBJ1-2	CASSPRSVGSGYTF	TGTGCCAGCAGCCCCCGTTCAGTAGGGAGTGGCTACACCTTC
TRBV30	TRBD1	-	TRBJ1-5	CAGASGQGNQPQHF	TGTGCCGGGGCCTCGGGACAGGGAAATCAGCCCCAGCATTTT
TRBV7-9	-	-	TRBJ2-1	CASSHSPLQFF	TGTGCCAGCAGCCATAGTCCCTTGCAGTTCTTC
TRBV4-1	TRBD1	few	TRBJ1-3	CASSQDSGDREIRSGNTIYF	TGCGCCAGCAGCCAAGATTCGGGCGACAGGGAGATCCGCTCTGGAAACACCATATATTTT
TRBV28	-	-	TRBJ1-5	CASSFYRIGNQPQHF	TGTGCCAGCAGTTTCTACAGGATCGGCAATCAGCCCCAGCATTTT
TRBV2	TRBD2	-	TRBJ2-2	CASRISSGTYTGELFF	TGTGCCAGCCGGATCTCTAGCGGGACATACACCGGGGAGCTGTTTTTT
TRBV5-1	-	-	TRBJ1-6	CASRLTDNSPLHF	TGCGCCAGCCGACTAACAGATAATTCACCCCTCCACTTT
TRBV5-1	-	-	TRBJ1-2	CASSLTDTNYYGYTF	TGCGCCAGCAGCTTAACCGACACAAATTACTATGGCTACACCTTC
TRBV5-4	-	-	TRBJ2-3	CASSPSASSTDTQYF	TGTGCCAGCAGCCCTAGCGCCTCTAGCACAGATACGCAGTATTTT
TRBV2	-	-	TRBJ1-1	CASSEGVFRARGAEAFF	TGTGCCAGCAGTGAAGGGGTATTCAGGGCAAGGGGCGCTGAAGCTTTCTTT
TRBV28	-	-	TRBJ2-3	CASTLSGTDTQYF	TGTGCCAGCACCCTATCAGGGACTGATACGCAGTATTTT
TRBV30	-	-	TRBJ1-2	CAWSLRRGYGYTF	TGTGCCTGGAGCTTAAGAAGGGGCTATGGCTACACCTTC
TRBV5-4	-	-	TRBJ2-5	CASSMRGRGRGQETQYF	TGTGCCAGCAGCATGCGGGGCCGGGGACGGGGCCAAGAGACCCAGTACTTC